This paragraph covers one TCR beta chain sequence. The target antigen is unknown. The record originates from a study of cytomegalovirus exposure and HLA in healthy donors. Study-wide context: The same platform was used for the roughly 130 validation repertoires and the 650 to 800 first-cohort repertoires, a later analysis reported.

Trimming removed 6 bases at V and 6 bases at J, with 23 bases between. The CDR3 totals 16 residues. Germline CDR1 reads MNHEY; CDR2 reads SMNVEV (reference sequence). Data came from immunoSEQ multiplex PCR; TCRdb stores just in-frame clones and leaves some out. The sample lists about 250,000 clones, about 90% seen once, with about 12% in the top ten. Regarding the study as a whole: The listing of fewer than 200 TCR beta chains classed them as cytomegalovirus-associated. Specificity of a few CMV-associated chains for CMV antigens was verified in vitro.

The sequenced sample consisted of PBMCs. The V gene is TRBV27, the J gene TRBJ1-1, with D possibly matching TRBD1 (5 bases). The TCR originated in a man between 18 and 29 years old in good health and CMV-seropositive. CDR3 bases: TGTGCCAGCAGGTCCGGGAGCCCGGGACTTATGCCTGAAGCTTTCTTT. Protein product: CASRSGSPGLMPEAFF.